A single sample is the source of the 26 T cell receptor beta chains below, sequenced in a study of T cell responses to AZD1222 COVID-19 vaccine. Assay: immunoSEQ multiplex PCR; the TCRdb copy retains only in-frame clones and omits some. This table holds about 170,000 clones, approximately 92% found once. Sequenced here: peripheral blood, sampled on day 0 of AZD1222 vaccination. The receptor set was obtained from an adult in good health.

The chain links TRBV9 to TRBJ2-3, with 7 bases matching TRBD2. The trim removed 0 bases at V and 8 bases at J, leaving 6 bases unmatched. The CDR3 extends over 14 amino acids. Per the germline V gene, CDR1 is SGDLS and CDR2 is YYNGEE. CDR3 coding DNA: TGTGCCAGCAGCGTAGAGGGAGGGTGGGGTACGCAGTATTTT. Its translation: CASSVEGGWGTQYF.

The CDR3 protein is CASSQSLAGGSVTDTQYF. As DNA, the CDR3 is TGTGCCAGCAGCCAATCACTAGCGGGGGGATCCGTCACAGATACGCAGTATTTT. The genes are TRBV3-1 (or the pseudogene TRBV3-2) and TRBJ2-3, with 12 bases aligning to TRBD2. The CDR3 loop spans 18 amino acids. The ends lost 2 bases at V and 2 bases at J; junction bases unmatched: 8. Germline CDR1 is LGHDT and CDR2 is YNNKEL (reference sequence).

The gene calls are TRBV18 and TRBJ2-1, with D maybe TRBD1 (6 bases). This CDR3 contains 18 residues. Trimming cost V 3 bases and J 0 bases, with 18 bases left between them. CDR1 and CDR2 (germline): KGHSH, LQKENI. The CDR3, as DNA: TGTGCCAGCTCACCCACCTACCCAGGACAGAGCTCCTACAATGAGCAGTTCTTC. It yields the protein CASSPTYPGQSSYNEQFF.

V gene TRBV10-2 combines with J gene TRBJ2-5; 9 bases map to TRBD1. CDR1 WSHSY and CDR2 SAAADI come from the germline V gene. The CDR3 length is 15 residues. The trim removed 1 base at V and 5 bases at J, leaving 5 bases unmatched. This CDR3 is CASSELGTGYETQYF. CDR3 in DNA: TGCGCCAGCAGTGAGTTAGGGACAGGGTATGAGACCCAGTACTTC.

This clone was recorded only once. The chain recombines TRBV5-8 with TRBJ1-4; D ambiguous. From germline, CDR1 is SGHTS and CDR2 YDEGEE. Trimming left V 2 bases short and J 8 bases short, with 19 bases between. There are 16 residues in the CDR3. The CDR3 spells CASSFGGSWRAEKLFF. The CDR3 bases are TGTGCCAGCAGCTTTGGTGGTTCCTGGAGAGCGGAAAAACTGTTTTTT.

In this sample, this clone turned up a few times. The CDR3 DNA sequence: TGCAGTGCTAGTCGACCGGGATTAGAGTACGAGCAGTACTTC. The encoded protein is CSASRPGLEYEQYF. The J gene is TRBJ2-7, the V gene TRBV20-1; D is possibly TRBD2 (5 bases). The ends were cut back, 3 bases at V and 4 bases at J, with 16 bases in the middle. The CDR3 length is 14 residues. Germline loops: CDR1 DFQATT, CDR2 SNEGSKA (reference sequence).

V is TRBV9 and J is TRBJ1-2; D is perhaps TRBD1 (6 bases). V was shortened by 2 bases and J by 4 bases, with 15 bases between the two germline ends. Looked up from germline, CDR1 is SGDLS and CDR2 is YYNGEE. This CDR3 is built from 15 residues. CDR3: CASSVSVGRGYGYTF. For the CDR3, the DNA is TGTGCCAGCAGCGTTAGTGTGGGCAGGGGCTATGGCTACACCTTC.

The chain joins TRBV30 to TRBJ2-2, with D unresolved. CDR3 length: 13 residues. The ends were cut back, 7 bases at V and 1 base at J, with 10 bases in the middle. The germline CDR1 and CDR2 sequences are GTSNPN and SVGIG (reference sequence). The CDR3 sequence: CASRTENTGELFF. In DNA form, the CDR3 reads TGTGCCTCCCGGACGGAGAACACCGGGGAGCTGTTTTTT.

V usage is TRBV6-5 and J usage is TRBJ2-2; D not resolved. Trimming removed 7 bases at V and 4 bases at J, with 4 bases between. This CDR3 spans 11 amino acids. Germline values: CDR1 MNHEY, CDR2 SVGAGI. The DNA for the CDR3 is TGTGCCAGCACTTTCACCGGGGAGCTGTTTTTT. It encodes CASTFTGELFF.

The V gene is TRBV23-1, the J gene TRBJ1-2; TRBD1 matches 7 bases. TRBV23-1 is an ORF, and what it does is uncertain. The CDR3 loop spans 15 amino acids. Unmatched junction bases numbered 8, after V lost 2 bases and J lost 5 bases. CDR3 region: CASSQALGGGYGYTF. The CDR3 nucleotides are TGCGCCAGCAGTCAAGCTTTAGGGGGCGGTTATGGCTACACCTTC.

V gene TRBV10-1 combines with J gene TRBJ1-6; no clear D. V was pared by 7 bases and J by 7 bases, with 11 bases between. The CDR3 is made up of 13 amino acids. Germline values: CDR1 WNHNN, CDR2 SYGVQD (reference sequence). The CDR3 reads CASTDQLNSPLHF. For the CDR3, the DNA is TGCGCCAGCACCGACCAGCTCAATTCACCCCTCCACTTT.

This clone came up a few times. The CDR3 DNA follows: TGTGCCAGCAGCTTGGGGCCGCCTGTAGGAGCTTTCTTT. Translated, it gives CASSLGPPVGAFF. This chain uses TRBV5-5 with TRBJ1-1; no definite D call. The CDR3 spans 13 residues. Trimming pared 0 bases from V and 10 bases from J, leaving 13 bases between. CDR1 is SGHKS and CDR2 is YYEKEE in the germline V gene (reference sequence).

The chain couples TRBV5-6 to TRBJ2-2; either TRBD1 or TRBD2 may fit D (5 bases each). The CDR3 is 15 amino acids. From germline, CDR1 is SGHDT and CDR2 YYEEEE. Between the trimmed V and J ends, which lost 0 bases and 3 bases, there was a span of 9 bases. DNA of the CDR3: TGTGCCAGCAGCTTGGCGGGGCGTGACACCGGGGAGCTGTTTTTT. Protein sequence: CASSLAGRDTGELFF.

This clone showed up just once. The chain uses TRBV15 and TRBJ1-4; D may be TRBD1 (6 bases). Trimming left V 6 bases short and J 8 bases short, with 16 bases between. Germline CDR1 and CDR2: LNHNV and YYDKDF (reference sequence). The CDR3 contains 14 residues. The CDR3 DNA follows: TGTGCCACCAGAGGGGGGGCCGCTCGGGAAAAACTGTTTTTT. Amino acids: CATRGGAAREKLFF.

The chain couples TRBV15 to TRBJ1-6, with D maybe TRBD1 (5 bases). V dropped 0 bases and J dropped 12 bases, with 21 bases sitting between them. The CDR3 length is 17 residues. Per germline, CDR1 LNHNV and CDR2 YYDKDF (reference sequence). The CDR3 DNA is TGTGCCACCAGCAGAGATCCGCAGGGAAATTTGTATAGACCCCTCCACTTT. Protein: CATSRDPQGNLYRPLHF. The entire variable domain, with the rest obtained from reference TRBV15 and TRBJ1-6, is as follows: DAMVIQNPRYQVTQFGKPVTLSCSQTLNHNVMYWYQQKSSQAPKLLFHYYDKDFNNEADTPDNFQSRRPNTSFCFLDIRSPGLGDTAMYLCATSRDPQGNLYRPLHFGNGTRLTVT.

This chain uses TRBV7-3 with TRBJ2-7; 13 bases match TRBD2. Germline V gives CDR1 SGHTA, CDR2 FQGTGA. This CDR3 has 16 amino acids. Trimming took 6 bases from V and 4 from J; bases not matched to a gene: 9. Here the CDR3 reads CASRLPGLAGRYEQYF. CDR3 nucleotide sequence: TGTGCCAGCAGGTTACCGGGACTAGCGGGAAGGTACGAGCAGTACTTC.

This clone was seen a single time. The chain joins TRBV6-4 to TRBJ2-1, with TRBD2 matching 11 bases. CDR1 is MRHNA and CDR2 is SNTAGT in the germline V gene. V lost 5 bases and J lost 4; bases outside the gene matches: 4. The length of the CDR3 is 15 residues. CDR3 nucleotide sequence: TGTGCCAGCAGTAAACTAGCGGGAGCGTACAATGAGCAGTTCTTC. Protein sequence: CASSKLAGAYNEQFF.

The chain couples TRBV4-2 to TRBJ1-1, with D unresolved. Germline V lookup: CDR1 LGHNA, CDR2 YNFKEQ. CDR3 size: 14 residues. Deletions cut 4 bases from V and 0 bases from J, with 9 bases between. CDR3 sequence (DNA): TGTGCCAGCAGCCCTGGCAGCCTGAACACTGAAGCTTTCTTT. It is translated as CASSPGSLNTEAFF.

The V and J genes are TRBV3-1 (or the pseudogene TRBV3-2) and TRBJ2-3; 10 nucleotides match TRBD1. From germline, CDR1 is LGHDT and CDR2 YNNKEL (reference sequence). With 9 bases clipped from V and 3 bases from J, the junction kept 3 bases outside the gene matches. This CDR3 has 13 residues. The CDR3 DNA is TGTGCCAGTAGGGACAGGGGTACAGATACGCAGTATTTT. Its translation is CASRDRGTDTQYF.

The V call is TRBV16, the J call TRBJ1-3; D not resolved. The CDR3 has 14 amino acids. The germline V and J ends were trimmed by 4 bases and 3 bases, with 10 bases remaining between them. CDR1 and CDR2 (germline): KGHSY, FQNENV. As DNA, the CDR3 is TGTGCCAGCAGCCCCGAGCGGGTTGGAAACACCATATATTTT. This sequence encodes CASSPERVGNTIYF.

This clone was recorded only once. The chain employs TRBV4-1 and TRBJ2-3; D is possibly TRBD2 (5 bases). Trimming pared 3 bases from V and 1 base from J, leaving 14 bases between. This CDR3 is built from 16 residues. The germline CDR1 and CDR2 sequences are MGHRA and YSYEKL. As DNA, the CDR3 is TGCGCCAGCAGCCATCCGAGGCCGCGGGGCACAGATACGCAGTATTTT. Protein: CASSHPRPRGTDTQYF.

The CDR3 DNA reads TGTGCCAGCAGCTTGGAGGGGGGAAACACCATATATTTT. This codes for CASSLEGGNTIYF. This chain links TRBV7-9 with TRBJ1-3; D might be TRBD1 (5 bases). Germline V gives CDR1 SEHNR, CDR2 FQNEAQ (reference sequence). The CDR3 is made up of 13 amino acids. The ends were cut back, 3 bases at V and 4 bases at J, with 7 bases in the middle. Together with reference TRBV7-9 and TRBJ1-3, the CDR3 gives the full variable domain: DTGVSQNPRHKITKRGQNVTFRCDPISEHNRLYWYRQTLGQGPEFLTYFQNEAQLEKSRLLSDRFSAERPKGSFSTLEIQRTEQGDSAMYLCASSLEGGNTIYFGEGSWLTVV.

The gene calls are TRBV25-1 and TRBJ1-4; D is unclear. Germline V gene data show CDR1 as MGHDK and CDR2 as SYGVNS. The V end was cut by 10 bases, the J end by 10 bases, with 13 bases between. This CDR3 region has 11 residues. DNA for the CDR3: TGTGCCACCACCCTGGCCGGAAAACTGTTTTTT. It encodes CATTLAGKLFF. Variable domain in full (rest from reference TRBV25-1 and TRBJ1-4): EADIYQTPRYLVIGTGKKITLECSQTMGHDKMYWYQQDPGMELHLIHYSYGVNSTEKGDLSSESTVSRIRTEHFPLTLESARPSHTSQYLCATTLAGKLFFGSGTQLSVL.

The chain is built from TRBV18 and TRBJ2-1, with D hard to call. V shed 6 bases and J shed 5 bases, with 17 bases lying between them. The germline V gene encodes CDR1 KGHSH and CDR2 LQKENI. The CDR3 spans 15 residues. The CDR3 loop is CASSPDGPRHNEQFF. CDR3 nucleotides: TGTGCCAGCTCCCCCGACGGGCCCAGACACAATGAGCAGTTCTTC.

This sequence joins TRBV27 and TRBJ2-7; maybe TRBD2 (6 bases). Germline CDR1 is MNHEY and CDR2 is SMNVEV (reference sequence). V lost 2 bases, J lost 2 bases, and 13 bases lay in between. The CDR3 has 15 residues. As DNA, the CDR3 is TGTGCCAGCAGTTTAAAAACGGGAGCTCCCTACGAGCAGTACTTC. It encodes CASSLKTGAPYEQYF.

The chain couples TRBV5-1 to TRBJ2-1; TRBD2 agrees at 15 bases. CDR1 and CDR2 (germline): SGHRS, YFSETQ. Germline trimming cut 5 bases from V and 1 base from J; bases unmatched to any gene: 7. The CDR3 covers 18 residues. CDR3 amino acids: CASSNTGTSGGSYNEQFF. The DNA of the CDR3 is TGCGCCAGCAGTAATACTGGGACTAGCGGGGGGTCCTACAATGAGCAGTTCTTC.